This T cell receptor (beta chain) was captured in a study of Graves' ophthalmopathy and Graves' hyperthyroidism. Remarks on this clonotype: Its antigen is still unknown.

The authors amplified TCR beta CDR3 regions, and they did so from RNA transcripts for repertoire sequencing. First-round RT-PCR with HTBI primers preceded a second-round multiplex PCR. TCRdb ran MiXCR on the multiplex PCR reads and lists one entry per CDR3 protein. Counted here are tens of thousands of distinct CDR3 sequences, approximately 53% occurring once; the ten biggest clones make up about a quarter. The CDR3 has 13 amino acids. In germline, CDR1 is SNHLY, CDR2 FYNNEI. With 11 bases clipped from V and 3 bases from J, the junction kept 7 bases outside the gene matches. Study outcomes and limitations: It was with approximately 70% sensitivity and roughly 75% specificity that the model predicted ophthalmopathy progression.

The receptor comes from an adult woman with stable Graves' hyperthyroidism. The sample consisted of peripheral blood. The genes are TRBV2 and TRBJ2-7, with TRBD1 identical over 10 bases. In DNA, the CDR3 is TGTGCCCGCGACAGGGGGCTGTACTACGAGCAGTACTTC. Translating gives CARDRGLYYEQYF.